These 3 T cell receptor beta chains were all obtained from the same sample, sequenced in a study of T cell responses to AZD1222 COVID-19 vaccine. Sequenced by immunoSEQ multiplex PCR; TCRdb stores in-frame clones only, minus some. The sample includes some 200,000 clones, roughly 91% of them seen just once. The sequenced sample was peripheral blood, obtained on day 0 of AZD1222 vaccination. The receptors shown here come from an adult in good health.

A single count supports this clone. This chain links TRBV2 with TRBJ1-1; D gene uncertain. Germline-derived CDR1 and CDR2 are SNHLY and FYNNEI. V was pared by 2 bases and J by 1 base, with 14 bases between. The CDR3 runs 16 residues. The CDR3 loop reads CASSESIGRRNTEAFF. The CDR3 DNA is TGTGCCAGCAGTGAATCCATTGGCAGGCGGAACACTGAAGCTTTCTTT.

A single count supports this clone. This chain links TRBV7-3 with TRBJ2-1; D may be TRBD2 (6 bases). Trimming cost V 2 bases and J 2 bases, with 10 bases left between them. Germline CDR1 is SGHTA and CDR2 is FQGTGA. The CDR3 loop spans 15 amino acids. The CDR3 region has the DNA TGTGCCAGCAGCTTACGGGGAGGCGCCTACAATGAGCAGTTCTTC. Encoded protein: CASSLRGGAYNEQFF. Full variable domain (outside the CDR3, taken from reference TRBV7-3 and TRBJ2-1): GAGVSQTPSNKVTEKGKYVELRCDPISGHTALYWYRQSLGQGPEFLIYFQGTGAADDSGLPNDRFFAVRPEGSVSTLKIQRTERGDSAVYLCASSLRGGAYNEQFFGPGTRLTVL.

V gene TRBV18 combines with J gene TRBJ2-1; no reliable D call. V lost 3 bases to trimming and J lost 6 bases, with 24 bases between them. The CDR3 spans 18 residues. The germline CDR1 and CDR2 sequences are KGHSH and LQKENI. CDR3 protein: CASSPHLRVTLPSNEQFF. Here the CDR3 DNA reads TGTGCCAGCTCACCGCACCTTCGAGTCACGCTCCCGTCCAATGAGCAGTTCTTC.